This TCR beta chain is from a study of blood T cells in healthy people across ages. Using a J-beta primer mix together with a sample-barcoded 5' primer, a second PCR was run for roughly 6 to 12 cycles. Any given sample supplied a minimum of 2.5 million CDR3-containing paired-end reads. From the 5' RACE reads, TCRdb called clonotypes with MiXCR, one entry per CDR3 protein. The data show 550,000 to 700,000 distinct CDR3 sequences, approximately 27% seen once. V was pared by 0 bases and J by 5 bases, with 14 bases between. CDR1 is SGDLS, CDR2 YYNGEE, per germline. The CDR3 spans 15 residues. The chain uses TRBV9 and TRBJ1-2; D perhaps matches TRBD1 (5 bases). Sequenced input: blood. This clonotype was sampled from a woman between 70 and 85 years old in good health. The CDR3 loop reads CASSVGQGSWYGYTF. In nucleotides, the CDR3 is TGTGCCAGCAGCGTAGGCCAGGGAAGTTGGTATGGCTACACCTTC.